A single sample gave rise to the 28 T cell receptor beta chains below, sequenced in a study of T-cell reconstitution after alpha-beta-depleted transplantation in children. Library preparation (for TCRbeta) was performed with unique molecular identifiers. TCRdb called the PCR reads again in MiXCR, with one record for every CDR3 protein. The sample has 500,000 to 750,000 distinct CDR3 sequences; 13% are singletons. The sequencing used PBMCs, mostly from graft donor cells, collected 360 days after TCRalphabeta/CD19-depleted stem cell transplant. The receptors stem from a male patient younger than 18 who had a stem cell transplant for acute myeloid leukemia, so the T cells may come from the graft donor.

The table lists this clonotype with a few counts. The chain uses TRBV10-3 and TRBJ2-3; perhaps TRBD2 as D (6 bases). Per the germline V gene, CDR1 is ENHRY and CDR2 is SYGVKD. This CDR3 is built from 16 residues. The V gene lost 0 bases and the J gene lost 4 bases, with 14 bases spanning the gap. The chain's CDR3 is CAISESIPSGSDTQYF. CDR3 sequence (DNA): TGTGCCATCAGTGAGTCGATTCCCAGCGGGTCAGATACGCAGTATTTT.

V usage is TRBV7-9 and J usage is TRBJ1-3; D remains unclear. Trimming took 5 bases from V and 0 from J, leaving 11 bases between them. The CDR3 covers 15 residues. In germline, CDR1 is SEHNR, CDR2 FQNEAQ (reference sequence). The chain's CDR3 is CASSHAVASGNTIYF. Here the CDR3 DNA reads TGTGCCAGCAGCCATGCAGTGGCCTCTGGAAACACCATATATTTT.

CDR3 region: CATSRQGWDEQYF. The CDR3 nucleotides read TGTGCCACCAGCAGACAGGGTTGGGACGAGCAGTACTTC. The chain couples TRBV15 to TRBJ2-7; a possible D gene is TRBD1 (5 bases). Germline assignment: CDR1 LNHNV and CDR2 YYDKDF (reference sequence). There are 13 residues in the CDR3. The V and J ends lost 2 bases and 5 bases respectively, with 10 bases between them.

Ten or more counts support this clonotype. The chain combines TRBV12-3 or TRBV12-4 with TRBJ2-2; the D gene is possibly TRBD2 (5 bases). V lost 6 bases, J lost 7 bases, and 18 bases lay in between. There are 15 residues in the CDR3. CDR3 coding DNA: TGTGCCAGCAGGGCTCTGGGAGTTGGAAACGGGGAGCTGTTTTTT. Translation: CASRALGVGNGELFF.

CDR3 coding DNA: TGTGCCAGCAGCGCAGGTCGGGTCCCCTCCTACAATGAGCAGTTCTTC. Residues: CASSAGRVPSYNEQFF. The chain combines TRBV9 with TRBJ2-1; unclear D gene. V lost 3 bases, J lost 0 bases, and 13 bases lay in between. CDR1 and CDR2 (germline): SGDLS, YYNGEE. CDR3 length: 16 amino acids.

This clonotype was seen only once. The chain joins TRBV9 to TRBJ2-4; D is possibly TRBD1 or TRBD2 (5 bases each). This CDR3 is built from 13 residues. Germline V gene lookup returns CDR1 SGDLS and CDR2 YYNGEE. The V end was cut by 0 bases, the J end by 8 bases, with 9 bases between. CDR3 sequence reads: CASSVGGRDIQYF. For the CDR3, the DNA is TGTGCCAGCAGCGTAGGGGGACGGGACATTCAGTACTTC.

This clonotype was found a few times. The chain uses TRBV6-2 or TRBV6-3 and TRBJ2-7, with 10 bases that match TRBD2. The germline gives CDR1 MNHEY, CDR2 SVGEGT. The CDR3 is 17 residues long. J gave up 3 bases and V 11 bases, and 19 bases lay outside the gene matches. CDR3 sequence: CACTLGGSGRAFYEQYF. CDR3 in DNA: TGTGCCTGCACACTCGGAGGGAGCGGGAGGGCCTTCTACGAGCAGTACTTC.

In its sample, this clonotype was seen many times. V gene TRBV7-6 combines with J gene TRBJ2-7; D possibly corresponds to TRBD2 (6 bases). The V gene lost 6 bases and the J gene lost 0 bases, with 15 bases spanning the gap. Per germline, CDR1 SGHVS and CDR2 FNYEAQ. CDR3 length: 15 residues. The DNA for the CDR3 is TGTGCCAGCAGTAACTCCGGGACTGCCTCCTACGAGCAGTACTTC. Translated: CASSNSGTASYEQYF.

The chain couples TRBV12-3 or TRBV12-4 to TRBJ2-2, with a tentative D call TRBD2 (6 bases). V lost 5 bases, J lost 0 bases, and 16 bases lay in between. CDR3 length: 17 amino acids. The CDR3 sequence is CASSPSLGGTNTGELFF. In DNA, the CDR3 is TGTGCCAGCAGTCCCTCACTTGGCGGGACGAACACCGGGGAGCTGTTTTTT.

J is TRBJ2-3 and V is TRBV4-3; D is perhaps TRBD2 (6 bases). V shed 0 bases and J shed 4 bases, with 11 bases lying between them. Germline V gives CDR1 LGHNA, CDR2 YSLEER. This CDR3 comprises 15 residues. The CDR3 reads CASSQDGGIPDTQYF. The CDR3, as DNA: TGCGCCAGCAGCCAAGATGGGGGGATCCCAGATACGCAGTATTTT.

The chain has TRBV9 and TRBJ2-1; D not certain. Germline V lookup: CDR1 SGDLS, CDR2 YYNGEE. Between the trimmed V and J ends, which lost 0 bases and 2 bases, there was a span of 12 bases. This CDR3 region has 16 residues. The CDR3 DNA is TGTGCCAGCAGCGTAGATTTGGCGGTTCCCTACAATGAGCAGTTCTTC. Its protein is CASSVDLAVPYNEQFF.

V gene TRBV4-2 combines with J gene TRBJ2-3, with D tentatively TRBD2 (6 bases). The CDR3 is made up of 17 amino acids. Germline CDR1 and CDR2: LGHNA and YNFKEQ. Trimming removed 0 bases from V and 2 bases from J, with 15 bases in between. The DNA of the CDR3 is TGTGCCAGCAGCCAAGATCTATGGAGGGGTCTCACAGATACGCAGTATTTT. Its protein is CASSQDLWRGLTDTQYF.

This clonotype was counted between two and nine times. The chain recombines TRBV15 with TRBJ2-1; 12 nucleotides match TRBD2. With 4 bases clipped from V and 8 bases from J, the junction kept 9 bases outside the gene matches. Germline CDR1 is LNHNV and CDR2 is YYDKDF (reference sequence). This CDR3 spans 16 amino acids. Here the CDR3 reads CATSTQRTSGNDEQFF. CDR3 DNA sequence: TGTGCCACCAGCACCCAGAGGACTAGCGGGAACGATGAGCAGTTCTTC.

The chain couples TRBV9 to TRBJ2-1; a weak D match, TRBD2 (7 bases). The CDR3 extends over 16 amino acids. The germline CDR1 and CDR2 sequences are SGDLS and YYNGEE. Trimming took 4 bases from V and 3 from J, leaving 17 bases between them. The CDR3 DNA is TGTGCCAGCAGCCCCGAGGGGGGGACCTACTACAATGAGCAGTTCTTC. Protein sequence: CASSPEGGTYYNEQFF.

Only a few counts were recorded for this clonotype. The genes are TRBV30 and TRBJ1-1; no clear D. V lost 0 bases to trimming and J lost 0 bases, with 11 bases between them. The CDR3 has 15 residues. Germline assignment: CDR1 GTSNPN and CDR2 SVGIG (reference sequence). The CDR3 region is CAWSVPVTVNTEAFF. The CDR3 DNA is TGTGCCTGGAGTGTACCAGTAACCGTGAACACTGAAGCTTTCTTT.

The rearrangement joins TRBV5-1 to TRBJ1-2, with D uncertain. Germline V gene sequence: CDR1 SGHRS, CDR2 YFSETQ. The CDR3 has 13 residues. Trimming left V 4 bases short and J 1 base short, with 8 bases between. The CDR3 DNA follows: TGCGCCAGCAGCGTACAGATTAACTATGGCTACACCTTC. Encoded protein: CASSVQINYGYTF.

This chain links TRBV7-2 with TRBJ2-3; 7 bases are a match to TRBD2. In germline, CDR1 is SGHTA, CDR2 FQGNSA. V was clipped by 0 bases and J by 1 base; unmatched bases: 7. The CDR3 extends over 17 amino acids. The CDR3 DNA is TGTGCCAGCAGCTTAGCGCTGGCTAGCGGTCGCACAGATACGCAGTATTTT. Translating it yields CASSLALASGRTDTQYF.

The chain carries TRBV18 and TRBJ2-7; the D is unclear. CDR3 size: 13 residues. Trimming removed 0 bases from V and 4 bases from J, with 7 bases in between. The V gene's germline CDR1 is KGHSH and CDR2 LQKENI. CDR3 nucleotides: TGTGCCAGCTCACCACCGGCAGGATACGAGCAGTACTTC. Translation gives CASSPPAGYEQYF. Supplemented by reference TRBV18 and TRBJ2-7, the full variable domain reads NAGVMQNPRHLVRRRGQEARLRCSPMKGHSHVYWYRQLPEEGLKFMVYLQKENIIDESGMPKERFSAEFPKEGPSILRIQQVVRGDSAAYFCASSPPAGYEQYFGPGTRLTVT.

The rearrangement joins TRBV5-1 to TRBJ2-1; D not resolved. Germline V CDR1 and CDR2: SGHRS, YFSETQ. CDR3 length equals 15 residues. V lost 5 bases and J 8 bases, leaving 20 bases between the germline ends. The CDR3 DNA reads TGCGCCAGCAGACCCGCCTGGCAGGATATTCATGAGCAGTTCTTC. This encodes CASRPAWQDIHEQFF.

A remark on this clonotype: At one end, the junction sequence differs from germline, possibly due to a read error. The chain combines TRBV7-7 with TRBJ2-5, with TRBD2 matching over 13 bases. This CDR3 comprises 20 residues. Germline CDR1 and CDR2: SSHAT and FNYEAQ (reference sequence). The CDR3 DNA reads TGTGCTAGCACCCCCACGGCAGGATACTGGACTAGCGGGGGTCAAGAGACCCAGTACTTC. Residues: CASTPTAGYWTSGGQETQYF.

The chain couples TRBV6-2 or TRBV6-3 to TRBJ2-6; D unresolved. V lost 7 bases, J lost 5 bases, and 12 bases lay in between. CDR3 length: 14 residues. Germline CDR1 MNHEY, CDR2 SVGEGT. CDR3 amino acids: CASTPQLRANVLTF. The CDR3 bases are TGTGCCAGCACCCCTCAATTAAGGGCCAACGTCCTGACTTTC.

V and J are TRBV4-3 and TRBJ2-1; TRBD2 matches 14 bases. Germline assignment: CDR1 LGHNA and CDR2 YSLEER. The CDR3 sequence is 18 residues long. V dropped 2 bases and J dropped 2; count of bases not matched to a gene: 5. CDR3 DNA: TGCGCCAGCAGCCAAAGGACTAGCGGGAGGTTGACCTACAATGAGCAGTTCTTC. Its protein is CASSQRTSGRLTYNEQFF.

This clonotype was seen a few times. The V and J genes are TRBV5-1 and TRBJ2-1; maybe TRBD1 (6 bases). The ends were cut back, 6 bases at V and 0 bases at J, with 13 bases in the middle. CDR1 and CDR2 from the germline V gene are SGHRS and YFSETQ. The CDR3 is made up of 15 amino acids. The DNA for the CDR3 is TGCGCCAGCAACACCAGGGGCCCCTCCTACAATGAGCAGTTCTTC. Translation: CASNTRGPSYNEQFF.

This clonotype has more than one count but fewer than ten. CDR3 residues: CASIPDRLGTDTQYF. CDR3 DNA sequence: TGTGCCAGCATCCCCGACAGGCTGGGCACAGATACGCAGTATTTT. The V call is TRBV21-1, the J call TRBJ2-3; the D call of TRBD1 is as the table states it, not checked on the DNA. TRBV21-1 is annotated as a pseudogene. CDR3 length equals 15 residues.

This clonotype occurred many times. V and J are TRBV27 and TRBJ2-2; 8 nucleotides match TRBD1. CDR1 is MNHEY, CDR2 SMNVEV, per germline (reference sequence). V was clipped by 6 bases and J by 1 base; unmatched bases: 4. This CDR3 contains 15 residues. CDR3 nucleotides: TGTGCCAGCAGCCCCAGGGGGCAGAACACCGGGGAGCTGTTTTTT. This gives the protein CASSPRGQNTGELFF.

In its sample, this clonotype was seen a few times. The V gene is TRBV15, the J gene TRBJ2-7; a weak D match, TRBD2 (6 bases). The V gene lost 0 bases and the J gene lost 3 bases, with 9 bases spanning the gap. The CDR3 runs to 14 residues. Germline CDR1 is LNHNV and CDR2 is YYDKDF (reference sequence). CDR3 loop: CATSRDVGGYEQYF. In DNA form, the CDR3 reads TGTGCCACCAGCAGAGATGTGGGGGGCTACGAGCAGTACTTC.

There are a few counts of this clonotype. CDR3 DNA sequence: TGTGCCAGCAGTTTAAGTACGCCCTTAAGAACCCAGTACTTC. Residues: CASSLSTPLRTQYF. This rearrangement joins TRBV28 to TRBJ2-5, with no clear D. This CDR3 region has 14 residues. Trimming pared 2 bases from V and 8 bases from J, leaving 15 bases between. Per germline, CDR1 MDHEN and CDR2 SYDVKM.

This clonotype was observed many times. The gene calls are TRBV29-1 and TRBJ2-7; either TRBD1 or TRBD2 may supply D (6 bases each). The CDR3 has 12 residues. V lost 8 bases, J lost 2 bases, and 13 bases lay in between. CDR1 is SQVTM and CDR2 is ANQGSEA in the germline V gene. The CDR3 DNA follows: TGCAGCATGTCCCGGGGGCCCTACGAGCAGTACTTC. Translating gives CSMSRGPYEQYF.